The 14 T cell receptor beta chains below were found in one sample sequenced in a study of blood T cell repertoires in COVID-19. Profiling relied on immunoSEQ multiplex PCR, and the TCRdb table lists in-frame clones only, not all of them. The repertoire holds roughly 100,000 clones, with 86% as singletons. Sequenced input: peripheral blood. Receptors originate from a man at least 80 years old with acute or convalescent COVID-19.

The chain uses TRBV7-2 and TRBJ2-7; D is possibly TRBD1 (6 bases). V lost 3 bases and J 4 bases, leaving 10 bases between the germline ends. Germline CDR1 SGHTA, CDR2 FQGNSA. The CDR3 contains 13 residues. DNA of the CDR3: TGTGCCAGCAGCTTGAGAGACAGGTACGAGCAGTACTTC. It translates to CASSLRDRYEQYF.

The chain is built from TRBV6-1 and TRBJ2-5, with a weak D call TRBD1 (5 bases). Germline V gene sequence: CDR1 MNHNS, CDR2 SASEGT. V lost 3 bases and J lost 1, with 12 bases in between. CDR3 size: 15 residues. The CDR3 sequence is CASSENQGFQETQYF. The CDR3 nucleotides read TGTGCCAGCAGTGAGAATCAGGGCTTCCAAGAGACCCAGTACTTC.

The gene calls are TRBV6-2 or TRBV6-3 and TRBJ2-7; D uncertain. The CDR3 totals 15 residues. Germline CDR1 MNHEY, CDR2 SVGEGT. Trimming stripped 0 bases from V and 1 base from J, with 10 bases between. The CDR3 sequence: CASSYSRDSSYEQYF. CDR3 in DNA: TGTGCCAGCAGTTACTCGCGAGATTCATCCTACGAGCAGTACTTC.

The chain couples TRBV27 to TRBJ2-2, with 10 bases lining up with TRBD2. The germline CDR1 and CDR2 sequences are MNHEY and SMNVEV (reference sequence). The CDR3 has 15 residues. V lost 6 bases to trimming and J lost 10 bases; unmatched junction nucleotides: 11. The CDR3 protein is CASSQNGLADQELFF. CDR3 bases: TGTGCCAGCAGCCAGAATGGACTAGCGGACCAGGAGCTGTTTTTT.

The sample holds one count of this clone. The V gene is TRBV19, the J gene TRBJ2-3, with D possibly matching TRBD1 (5 bases). Between the trimmed V and J ends, which lost 5 bases and 2 bases, there was a span of 14 bases. The CDR3 is 15 residues long. Germline assignment: CDR1 LNHDA and CDR2 SQIVND (reference sequence). For the CDR3, the DNA is TGTGCCAGTAGTGGGGCCCCGATCCCCACAGATACGCAGTATTTT. Its translation is CASSGAPIPTDTQYF.

The V and J genes are TRBV19 and TRBJ1-2, with no clear D. The CDR3 totals 14 residues. The V gene's germline CDR1 is LNHDA and CDR2 SQIVND (reference sequence). Trimming cost V 6 bases and J 8 bases, with 19 bases left between them. CDR3 protein: CASRKDPSVGGYTF. CDR3 bases: TGTGCCAGTAGAAAGGATCCCTCAGTGGGCGGCTACACCTTC.

The chain is built from TRBV19 and TRBJ2-1; 11 positions match TRBD2. The V gene end was trimmed by 9 bases and the J gene end by 9 bases; junction bases not matched to a gene: 10. From germline, CDR1 is LNHDA and CDR2 SQIVND (reference sequence). The CDR3 sequence is 14 residues long. The CDR3, as DNA: TGTGCCAGCTCGTCTAGCGGGAGGCACGGTGAGCAGTTCTTC. It specifies CASSSSGRHGEQFF.

This chain connects TRBV11-2 to TRBJ2-7; 9 nucleotides align to TRBD1. The CDR3 has 16 residues. V lost 1 base and J lost 2; bases outside the gene matches: 6. Germline V gives CDR1 SGHAT, CDR2 FQNNGV. The CDR3 region has the DNA TGTGCCAGCAGCTTAGCCCTACGGACAGGGGCCTACGAGCAGTACTTC. Translating it yields CASSLALRTGAYEQYF.

As regards this clone: Compared with germline, one end of the junction differs, possibly owing to a read error. This rearrangement joins TRBV7-2 to TRBJ2-7, with D maybe TRBD1 (5 bases). CDR1 is SGHTA and CDR2 is FQGNSA in the germline V gene. The CDR3 extends over 13 amino acids. Here the CDR3 reads CASSLAGAASRNF. CDR3 sequence (DNA): TGTGCCAGCAGCTTAGCAGGGGCAGCCTCTCGAAACTTC.

The chain carries TRBV2 and TRBJ1-3, with D maybe TRBD1 (5 bases). The length of the CDR3 is 15 residues. Between the trimmed V and J ends, which lost 8 bases and 0 bases, there was a span of 14 bases. From germline, CDR1 is SNHLY and CDR2 FYNNEI. The CDR3 DNA sequence: TGTGCCAGCGAGGAAGACAGCAGCTCTGGAAACACCATATATTTT. It specifies CASEEDSSSGNTIYF.

This chain joins TRBV15 and TRBJ1-3; 9 bases agree with TRBD1. The J segment lost 4 bases and the V segment lost 2 bases, leaving 6 bases of the junction unmatched. The CDR3 sequence is 16 residues long. Per the germline V gene, CDR1 is LNHNV and CDR2 is YYDKDF (reference sequence). The CDR3 here is CATSRSQGATGNTIYF. CDR3 nucleotide sequence: TGTGCCACCAGCAGATCACAGGGGGCTACGGGAAACACCATATATTTT.

This clone was recorded only once. V is TRBV4-3 and J is TRBJ1-2; D possibly corresponds to TRBD1 (6 bases). Germline lookup yields CDR1 LGHNA and CDR2 YSLEER. The CDR3 runs 17 residues. V was clipped by 0 bases and J by 7 bases, with 21 bases between them. The CDR3 loop reads CASSQDVAGAWGSGYTF. In DNA, the CDR3 is TGCGCCAGCAGCCAAGACGTAGCAGGGGCATGGGGTAGTGGCTACACCTTC.

V gene TRBV29-1 combines with J gene TRBJ1-1; no firm D call. V lost 7 bases to trimming and J lost 1 base, with 13 bases between them. The CDR3 has 13 residues. The germline V gene encodes CDR1 SQVTM and CDR2 ANQGSEA. CDR3 loop: CSGRLNRNTEAFF. The CDR3 DNA is TGCAGCGGCCGACTAAACCGGAACACTGAAGCTTTCTTT.

The CDR3 region is CASNLQGRSTEAFF. DNA of the CDR3: TGTGCCAGTAACCTACAGGGACGGAGCACTGAAGCTTTCTTT. The chain has TRBV19 and TRBJ1-1, with D possibly being TRBD1 (6 bases). Per the germline V gene, CDR1 is LNHDA and CDR2 is SQIVND (reference sequence). This CDR3 has 14 amino acids. Trimming took 7 bases from V and 4 from J, leaving 16 bases between them.